One and the same sample provided the 11 T cell receptor beta chains below, sequenced in a study of vaccination and CD4 T cells after COVID-19. These receptors have no known antigen. Time point described: late sampling 161 to 241 days after vaccination in a few convalescent patients. Described treatment: approximately nine-day PBMC culture with coronavirus spike peptide pools or control peptides (ViraFEST assay). At the Johns Hopkins FTIC core, DNA taken from cultured CD4+ T cells was sequenced by way of the Oncomine TCR Beta short-read assay. A single record per CDR3 protein comes from TCRdb applying MiXCR to the PCR reads. The table records about 23,000 distinct CDR3 sequences, about 35% of them present only once. The specimen comprised CD4+ T cells from blood, cultured in vitro, sampled about 7 months after SARS-CoV-2 vaccination. These TCRs come from a human donor who had recovered from COVID-19.

This chain connects TRBV19 to TRBJ2-5; D is undetermined. The germline V and J ends were trimmed by 5 bases and 5 bases, with 18 bases remaining between them. In germline, CDR1 is LNHDA, CDR2 SQIVND (reference sequence). The CDR3 has 15 amino acids. DNA of the CDR3: TGTGCCAGTAGTCCAGATAGTTCCGGTTTGGAGACCCAGTACTTC. Translation: CASSPDSSGLETQYF.

This chain links TRBV7-8 with TRBJ2-7; no clear D gene. Trimming took 7 bases from V and 5 from J, leaving 18 bases between them. The CDR3 is 14 residues long. Germline CDR1 reads SGHVS; CDR2 reads FQNEAQ. The CDR3 sequence is CASKQRLTSHEQYF. DNA of the CDR3: TGTGCCAGCAAGCAGCGCCTCACTTCCCACGAGCAGTACTTC. The full variable domain, in which reference TRBV7-8 and TRBJ2-7 provide the parts outside the CDR3, is GAGVSQSPRYKVAKRGQDVALRCDPISGHVSLFWYQQALGQGPEFLTYFQNEAQLDKSGLPSDRFFAERPEGSVSTLKIQRTQQEDSAVYLCASKQRLTSHEQYFGPGTRLTVT.

The CDR3 region has the DNA TGTGCCAGCAGTTTATTGGACAGGATTGGCTACAATGAGCAGTTCTTC. Translated: CASSLLDRIGYNEQFF. The chain joins TRBV28 to TRBJ2-1; the match to TRBD1 covers 7 bases. This CDR3 contains 16 residues. Trimming took 1 base from V and 3 from J; bases not matched to a gene: 6. CDR1 and CDR2 (germline): MDHEN, SYDVKM.

This clonotype was seen a handful of times. This rearrangement joins TRBV20-1 to TRBJ2-1, with 9 bases identical to TRBD2. This CDR3 has 13 amino acids. V shed 6 bases and J 6 bases; nucleotides not matched to a gene: 6. Looked up from germline, CDR1 is DFQATT and CDR2 is SNEGSKA (reference sequence). The CDR3 DNA follows: TGCAGTGCACTAGCGGGCCAGATCAATGAGCAGTTCTTC. It codes for CSALAGQINEQFF.

The rearrangement joins TRBV7-8 to TRBJ2-1, with D possibly TRBD2 on 6 matching bases. The CDR3 consists of 16 residues. V lost 5 bases to trimming and J lost 2 bases, with 16 bases between them. Germline V gives CDR1 SGHVS, CDR2 FQNEAQ. The CDR3 DNA sequence: TGTGCCAGCAGCCCCCTTGTCGGGAGAACCTACAATGAGCAGTTCTTC. Translating it yields CASSPLVGRTYNEQFF.

This clonotype appeared a few times. The chain recombines TRBV7-9 with TRBJ1-1, with TRBD1 matching 7 bases. This CDR3 is 16 amino acids long. Germline loops: CDR1 SEHNR, CDR2 FQNEAQ (reference sequence). The V and J ends lost 4 bases and 0 bases, in that order; junction bases with no gene match: 8. This CDR3 reads CASSSYRDSMNTEAFF. The CDR3 DNA sequence: TGTGCCAGCAGCTCCTACCGGGACAGTATGAACACTGAAGCTTTCTTT.

This clonotype was counted only a few times. The V and J genes are TRBV25-1 and TRBJ2-7; 7 bases line up with TRBD1. Germline lookup yields CDR1 MGHDK and CDR2 SYGVNS. V lost 3 bases and J lost 4; bases outside the gene matches: 9. The CDR3 has 15 amino acids. The chain's CDR3 is CASSESRDRTYEQYF. The CDR3 DNA follows: TGTGCCAGCAGTGAGTCCCGGGACAGAACATACGAGCAGTACTTC.

This clonotype was seen more than once but under ten times. The CDR3 DNA follows: TGTGCCAGCAGCCAAGATGTGAACAGCCAAGAGACCCAGTACTTC. The encoded protein is CASSQDVNSQETQYF. The V call is TRBV4-2, the J call TRBJ2-5; D gene ambiguous. Trimming pared 0 bases from V and 1 base from J, leaving 9 bases between. This CDR3 contains 15 residues. The germline CDR1 and CDR2 sequences are LGHNA and YNFKEQ.

The chain recombines TRBV18 with TRBJ2-1, with D hard to call. Germline CDR1 and CDR2: KGHSH and LQKENI. CDR3 length: 11 amino acids. Trimming left V 3 bases short and J 8 bases short, with 5 bases between. The CDR3 sequence is CASSPDYEQFF. CDR3 nucleotides: TGTGCCAGCTCACCGGATTATGAGCAGTTCTTC.

The chain combines TRBV7-2 with TRBJ1-1; 9 positions match TRBD1. This CDR3 spans 13 amino acids. The V gene end was trimmed by 5 bases and the J gene end by 6 bases; junction bases not matched to a gene: 4. The germline gives CDR1 SGHTA, CDR2 FQGNSA. CDR3 protein: CASSGTGRAEAFF. The CDR3 nucleotides are TGTGCCAGCAGCGGGACAGGGCGGGCTGAAGCTTTCTTT.

Only a few counts were recorded for this clonotype. This chain uses TRBV20-1 with TRBJ1-5; D gene ambiguous. This CDR3 comprises 15 residues. The V gene lost 3 bases and the J gene lost 0 bases, with 12 bases spanning the gap. Germline CDR1 reads DFQATT; CDR2 reads SNEGSKA (reference sequence). Here the CDR3 reads CSASFRQNSNQPQHF. The CDR3 DNA is TGCAGTGCTAGTTTTAGGCAGAATAGCAATCAGCCCCAGCATTTT.